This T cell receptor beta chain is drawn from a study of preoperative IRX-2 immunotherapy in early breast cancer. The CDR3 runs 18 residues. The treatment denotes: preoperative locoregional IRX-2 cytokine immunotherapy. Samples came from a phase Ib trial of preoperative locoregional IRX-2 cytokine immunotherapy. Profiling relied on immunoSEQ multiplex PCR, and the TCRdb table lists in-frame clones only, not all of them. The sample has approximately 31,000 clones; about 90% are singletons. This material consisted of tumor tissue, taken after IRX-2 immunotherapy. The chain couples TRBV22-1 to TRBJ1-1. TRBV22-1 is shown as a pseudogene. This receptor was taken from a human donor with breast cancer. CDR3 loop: CASSEGIFSWTTGPEAFF. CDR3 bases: TGTGCCAGCAGTGAAGGGATTTTCTCTTGGACGACGGGTCCTGAAGCTTTCTTT.